The 32 T cell receptor beta chains below all came from one sample that was sequenced in a study of blood T cell repertoires in COVID-19. The repertoire was sequenced with immunoSEQ multiplex PCR; TCRdb's copy has only in-frame clones and lacks some. The sample includes approximately 97,000 clones, 86% of them seen just once. Sequenced sample: peripheral blood. These receptors were obtained from a woman aged 80 or over with acute or convalescent COVID-19.

The chain employs TRBV19 and TRBJ1-6; possibly TRBD1 for D (5 bases). The germline CDR1 and CDR2 sequences are LNHDA and SQIVND (reference sequence). The ends were cut back, 7 bases at V and 0 bases at J, with 7 bases in the middle. The CDR3 length is 14 residues. CDR3 sequence reads: CASIDSSYNSPLHF. DNA of the CDR3: TGTGCCAGTATTGACAGCTCCTATAATTCACCCCTCCACTTT.

The rearrangement links TRBV6-5 to TRBJ2-2, with TRBD1 identical over 7 bases. With 1 base clipped from V and 4 bases from J, the junction kept 0 bases outside the gene matches. CDR3 length: 14 residues. The V gene's germline CDR1 is MNHEY and CDR2 SVGAGI. The CDR3 DNA reads TGTGCCAGCAGTTACTGGGACAGCACCGGGGAGCTGTTTTTT. The encoded protein is CASSYWDSTGELFF.

The rearrangement links TRBV20-1 to TRBJ2-3; the match to TRBD2 covers 10 bases. In germline, CDR1 is DFQATT, CDR2 SNEGSKA (reference sequence). J gave up 1 base and V 3 bases, and 4 bases lay outside the gene matches. There are 15 residues in the CDR3. This CDR3 is CSASVTSGGTDTQYF. The CDR3 DNA reads as TGCAGTGCTAGTGTTACTAGCGGGGGCACAGATACGCAGTATTTT.

This chain connects TRBV27 to TRBJ2-5, with D tentatively TRBD2 (7 bases). Trimming removed 1 base from V and 2 bases from J, with 11 bases in between. Germline CDR1 is MNHEY and CDR2 is SMNVEV (reference sequence). The CDR3 consists of 15 residues. The CDR3 bases are TGTGCCAGCAGTTTATTGCGGGGGCCTCAAGAGACCCAGTACTTC. It codes for CASSLLRGPQETQYF.

In DNA, the CDR3 is TGTGCCAGCAGTTGGGACAGACAAAACACCATATATTTT. It encodes CASSWDRQNTIYF. The chain links TRBV5-4 to TRBJ1-3; 7 bases are shared with TRBD1. The germline gives CDR1 SGHNT, CDR2 YYREEE (reference sequence). This CDR3 region has 13 residues. V shed 5 bases and J 6 bases; nucleotides not matched to a gene: 5.

The chain carries TRBV24-1 and TRBJ2-1, with D tentatively TRBD2 (5 bases). This CDR3 is 13 amino acids long. CDR1 is KGHDR and CDR2 is SFDVKD in the germline V gene. V dropped 3 bases and J dropped 12 bases, with 14 bases sitting between them. The chain's CDR3 is CATSDHRTHGQFF. CDR3 bases: TGTGCCACCAGTGATCACCGGACTCATGGGCAGTTCTTC.

This clone came up once. J is TRBJ1-2 and V is TRBV3-1 (or the pseudogene TRBV3-2); D gene uncertain. V shed 1 base and J shed 9 bases, with 15 bases lying between them. The CDR3 consists of 14 residues. Germline V gene data show CDR1 as LGHDT and CDR2 as YNNKEL (reference sequence). The CDR3, as DNA: TGTGCCAGCAGCCAAGGGAGGGTTCTAGGACGCTACACCTTC. Protein sequence: CASSQGRVLGRYTF.

This rearrangement joins TRBV3-1 (or the pseudogene TRBV3-2) to TRBJ1-6, with TRBD1 identical over 9 bases. The CDR3 runs 13 residues. The germline gives CDR1 LGHDT, CDR2 YNNKEL (reference sequence). The junction had 4 bases not matched to a gene; V was cut back by 3 bases and J by 13 bases. CDR3 nucleotide sequence: TGTGCCAGCAGCCAGGGACAGGGATCGCCCCTCCACTTT. Protein product: CASSQGQGSPLHF.

V usage is TRBV3-1 (or the pseudogene TRBV3-2) and J usage is TRBJ2-2; D is uncertain. Germline V CDR1 and CDR2: LGHDT, YNNKEL (reference sequence). V was clipped by 1 base and J by 5 bases, with 5 bases between them. The CDR3 is made up of 13 amino acids. CDR3 sequence: CASSQVATGELFF. Written as DNA, the CDR3 is TGTGCCAGCAGCCAAGTGGCAACCGGGGAGCTGTTTTTT.

This rearrangement joins TRBV4-2 to TRBJ1-2; 7 positions agree with TRBD1. This CDR3 has 13 residues. Germline loops: CDR1 LGHNA, CDR2 YNFKEQ. J gave up 4 bases and V 3 bases, and 2 bases lay outside the gene matches. CDR3 amino acids: CASSQTGIYGYTF. In nucleotides, the CDR3 is TGTGCCAGCAGCCAGACAGGGATCTATGGCTACACCTTC.

V gene TRBV27 combines with J gene TRBJ1-5; D gene ambiguous. The CDR3 covers 17 residues. Trimming took 5 bases from V and 2 from J, leaving 19 bases between them. CDR1 and CDR2 from the germline V gene are MNHEY and SMNVEV (reference sequence). CDR3 residues: CASSPSYSGYGNQPQHF. CDR3 in DNA: TGTGCCAGCAGTCCGTCCTATTCGGGATACGGCAATCAGCCCCAGCATTTT.

The chain carries TRBV7-3 and TRBJ1-1, with TRBD1 as a possible D gene (6 bases). Germline CDR1 and CDR2: SGHTA and FQGTGA. This CDR3 is built from 15 residues. V gave up 1 base and J gave up 5 bases, with 14 bases separating them. This CDR3 is CASSLMAGAGTEAFF. CDR3 bases: TGTGCCAGCAGCTTAATGGCGGGGGCGGGGACTGAAGCTTTCTTT.

V usage is TRBV6-6 and J usage is TRBJ1-5, with TRBD1 identical over 10 bases. V lost 2 bases and J lost 2; bases outside the gene matches: 3. This CDR3 has 16 amino acids. In germline, CDR1 is MNHNY, CDR2 SVGAGI (reference sequence). CDR3 DNA sequence: TGTGCCAGCAGTTACATCGGGACAGGGGGCAATCAGCCCCAGCATTTT. It encodes CASSYIGTGGNQPQHF.

The chain couples TRBV19 to TRBJ2-3, with a tentative D call TRBD1 (6 bases). V lost 0 bases, J lost 6 bases, and 16 bases lay in between. The CDR3 runs to 16 residues. The germline CDR1 and CDR2 sequences are LNHDA and SQIVND (reference sequence). The CDR3 bases are TGTGCCAGTAGTATAGATCCGAGGGGGATTGTGGATACGCAGTATTTT. Protein sequence: CASSIDPRGIVDTQYF.

This clone was counted a single time. The chain joins TRBV5-1 to TRBJ1-4; TRBD1 matches 8 bases. The CDR3 spans 13 residues. The germline V gene encodes CDR1 SGHRS and CDR2 YFSETQ. Germline trimming cut 7 bases from V and 6 bases from J; bases unmatched to any gene: 5. CDR3 bases: TGCGCCAGCCGACAGGGGACGGATGAAAAACTGTTTTTT. This encodes CASRQGTDEKLFF.

V gene TRBV9 combines with J gene TRBJ2-3; TRBD2 might be the D (7 bases). Trimming removed 2 bases at V and 4 bases at J, with 14 bases between. CDR1 is SGDLS and CDR2 is YYNGEE in the germline V gene. The CDR3 runs 15 residues. In DNA form, the CDR3 reads TGTGCCAGCAGCGTGTCTGCGGGGGCCGCAGATACGCAGTATTTT. It yields the protein CASSVSAGAADTQYF.

The V call is TRBV18, the J call TRBJ1-2, with D perhaps TRBD1 (5 bases). Trimming stripped 2 bases from V and 5 bases from J, with 18 bases between. Germline CDR1 KGHSH, CDR2 LQKENI. This CDR3 spans 16 amino acids. Written as DNA, the CDR3 is TGTGCCAGCTCACCATGGGGCAGGCCGGGGGAGTATGGCTACACCTTC. This translates into CASSPWGRPGEYGYTF.

The chain employs TRBV27 and TRBJ1-2; D is possibly TRBD1 (5 bases). Trimming took off 4 bases at V and 4 bases at J, with 10 bases between the two ends. The CDR3 length is 13 residues. CDR1 MNHEY and CDR2 SMNVEV come from the germline V gene (reference sequence). CDR3 bases: TGTGCCAGCAGTTCGACAGCCTCCTATGGCTACACCTTC. It codes for CASSSTASYGYTF.

The V and J genes are TRBV6-5 and TRBJ1-2; possibly TRBD1 for D (6 bases). This CDR3 is built from 14 residues. CDR1 and CDR2 from the germline V gene are MNHEY and SVGAGI. V lost 4 bases and J lost 7, with 16 bases in between. This chain's CDR3 is CASSFAGAPFGYTF. In DNA, the CDR3 is TGTGCCAGCAGTTTCGCAGGGGCCCCTTTTGGCTACACCTTC.

The J gene is TRBJ2-3, the V gene TRBV30; TRBD2 aligns across 12 bases. V shed 1 base and J 1 base; nucleotides not matched to a gene: 9. CDR3 length: 18 amino acids. CDR1 and CDR2 (germline): GTSNPN, SVGIG (reference sequence). CDR3: CAWSDTPGLAGGTDTQYF. For the CDR3, the DNA is TGTGCCTGGAGTGATACGCCGGGACTAGCGGGTGGCACAGATACGCAGTATTTT.

The gene calls are TRBV9 and TRBJ2-7; 12 nucleotides line up with TRBD1. J was trimmed by 2 bases and V by 3 bases; bases with no gene match: 3. The germline V gene encodes CDR1 SGDLS and CDR2 YYNGEE. This CDR3 has 15 residues. Written as DNA, the CDR3 is TGTGCCAGCAGCGCCCGGGACAGGGGGCCCTACGAGCAGTACTTC. This sequence encodes CASSARDRGPYEQYF.

The chain combines TRBV3-1 (or the pseudogene TRBV3-2) with TRBJ2-4, with 9 bases aligning to TRBD1. Germline assignment: CDR1 LGHDT and CDR2 YNNKEL (reference sequence). The CDR3 covers 16 residues. Unmatched junction bases numbered 4, after V lost 0 bases and J lost 4 bases. The CDR3 loop reads CASSQEFGTGKNIQYF. CDR3 in DNA: TGTGCCAGCAGCCAAGAATTTGGGACAGGGAAAAACATTCAGTACTTC.

The CDR3 nucleotides read TGTGCCAGCAGCGGGACAGGGAATTCACCCCTCCACTTT. Translating gives CASSGTGNSPLHF. The V gene is TRBV5-5, the J gene TRBJ1-6; the match to TRBD1 covers 9 bases. CDR3 size: 13 residues. The V gene's germline CDR1 is SGHKS and CDR2 YYEKEE (reference sequence). Germline trimming cut 4 bases from V and 7 bases from J; bases unmatched to any gene: 0.

The table lists this clone with a count of one. CDR3 DNA sequence: TGTGCCAGCAGCTTGGCAGGGGTCGACGAGCAGTACTTC. This gives the protein CASSLAGVDEQYF. V usage is TRBV5-4 and J usage is TRBJ2-7, with D possibly TRBD1 on 6 matching bases. Germline CDR1 is SGHNT and CDR2 is YYREEE (reference sequence). V gave up 0 bases and J gave up 5 bases, with 9 bases separating them. The CDR3 has 13 residues.

This sequence joins TRBV11-2 and TRBJ2-7, with D maybe TRBD2 (5 bases). The CDR3 has 14 residues. The ends were cut back, 5 bases at V and 0 bases at J, with 11 bases in the middle. Per germline, CDR1 SGHAT and CDR2 FQNNGV. Here the CDR3 DNA reads TGTGCCAGCAGCAGGGAGTTCGGCTCCTACGAGCAGTACTTC. It translates to CASSREFGSYEQYF.

The chain carries TRBV7-9 and TRBJ1-2, with TRBD1 matching over 8 bases. Germline assignment: CDR1 SEHNR and CDR2 FQNEAQ (reference sequence). The V segment lost 2 bases and the J segment 8 bases; nucleotides outside the gene matches: 13. This CDR3 has 16 residues. The DNA for the CDR3 is TGTGCCAGCAGCTTACGGGGCACAGGGGGGGATCTGGGCTACACCTTC. Translation gives CASSLRGTGGDLGYTF.

The rearrangement joins TRBV19 to TRBJ1-2, with 7 bases identical to TRBD1. V dropped 5 bases and J dropped 5; count of bases not matched to a gene: 8. Germline CDR1 LNHDA, CDR2 SQIVND (reference sequence). The CDR3 length is 14 residues. CDR3 residues: CASSGGQRLYGYTF. DNA for the CDR3: TGTGCCAGTAGTGGGGGACAGCGACTTTATGGCTACACCTTC.

This chain joins TRBV19 and TRBJ1-6; 8 nucleotides match TRBD1. There are 15 residues in the CDR3. Germline V lookup: CDR1 LNHDA, CDR2 SQIVND (reference sequence). The J segment lost 10 bases and the V segment lost 6 bases, leaving 11 bases of the junction unmatched. CDR3 sequence: CASRAGKGQGSPLHF. CDR3 in DNA: TGTGCCAGTAGGGCCGGAAAAGGACAGGGATCACCCCTCCACTTT.

The V and J genes are TRBV28 and TRBJ1-2; 8 bases are shared with TRBD1. With 2 bases clipped from V and 6 bases from J, the junction kept 5 bases outside the gene matches. Germline V gene sequence: CDR1 MDHEN, CDR2 SYDVKM. This CDR3 spans 14 amino acids. The CDR3 sequence is CASSLNPDRDGYTF. The CDR3, as DNA: TGTGCCAGCAGTTTAAACCCGGACAGGGATGGCTACACCTTC.

This chain uses TRBV19 with TRBJ2-2, with 7 bases matching TRBD1. The V segment lost 6 bases and the J segment 4 bases; nucleotides outside the gene matches: 8. Germline CDR1 LNHDA, CDR2 SQIVND (reference sequence). CDR3 size: 15 residues. Written as DNA, the CDR3 is TGTGCCAGTAGAAGGACGAGGGGGCTCACCGGGGAGCTGTTTTTT. Its translation: CASRRTRGLTGELFF.

The rearrangement links TRBV29-1 to TRBJ1-2; tentatively, D is TRBD1 (6 bases). CDR1 is SQVTM and CDR2 is ANQGSEA in the germline V gene. Trimming cost V 6 bases and J 2 bases, with 13 bases left between them. CDR3 length: 13 residues. CDR3 amino acids: CSVERGGNYGYTF. For the CDR3, the DNA is TGCAGCGTCGAGAGGGGGGGGAACTATGGCTACACCTTC.

The gene calls are TRBV2 and TRBJ1-2; 9 bases are shared with TRBD1. V shed 5 bases and J 3 bases; nucleotides not matched to a gene: 10. CDR1 SNHLY and CDR2 FYNNEI come from the germline V gene. The CDR3 sequence is 16 residues long. The DNA for the CDR3 is TGTGCCAGCAGTCCACAGGGGGCGCGGACGGACTATGGCTACACCTTC. It translates to CASSPQGARTDYGYTF.